The source of this T cell receptor (beta chain) is a study of cytomegalovirus exposure and HLA in healthy donors. Germline CDR1 reads SGHDN; CDR2 reads FVKESK. CDR3 size: 13 residues. Trimming left V 4 bases short and J 8 bases short, with 11 bases between. In regard to this clone: Its cognate antigen is unknown.

PCR employed 60 Vbeta and 13 Jbeta primers. Profiled with immunoSEQ multiplex PCR; TCRdb holds only in-frame clones, not every one. The table lists roughly 100,000 clones, 73% of them singletons, with over 3% in the top ten. General study findings and limits: A later analysis linked a missense variant in DCLRE1C to the trimming of TCR beta V and J genes.

The chain has TRBV14 and TRBJ1-4; no firm D call. The receptor was isolated from a man in his forties in good health and CMV-seronegative. The specimen sequenced was PBMCs. The CDR3 here is CASSPGPYEKLFF. CDR3 DNA: TGTGCCAGCAGCCCGGGTCCGTACGAAAAACTGTTTTTT.